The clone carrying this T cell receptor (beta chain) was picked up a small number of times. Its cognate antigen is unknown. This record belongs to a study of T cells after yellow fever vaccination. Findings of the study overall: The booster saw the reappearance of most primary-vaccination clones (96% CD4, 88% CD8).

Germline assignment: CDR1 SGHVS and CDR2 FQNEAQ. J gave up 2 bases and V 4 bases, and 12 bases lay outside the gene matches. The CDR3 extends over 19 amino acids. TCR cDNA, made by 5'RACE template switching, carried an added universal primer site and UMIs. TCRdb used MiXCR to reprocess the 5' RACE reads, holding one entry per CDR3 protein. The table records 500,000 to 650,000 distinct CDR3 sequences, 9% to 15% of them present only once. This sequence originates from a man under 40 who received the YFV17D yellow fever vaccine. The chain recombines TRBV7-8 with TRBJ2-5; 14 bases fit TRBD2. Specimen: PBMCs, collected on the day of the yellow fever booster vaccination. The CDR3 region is CASSSGTSGRHWAQETQYF. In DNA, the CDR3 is TGTGCCAGCAGCTCAGGGACTAGCGGGAGACATTGGGCTCAAGAGACCCAGTACTTC.